These 4 T cell receptor beta chains share one sample of origin, sequenced in a study of beta chain features in type 1 diabetes. The study's findings and limits: A moderate, significant TCRB CDR3 shortening appeared in type 1 diabetes across four CD4+ subsets.

TCRB transcripts that were expressed got sequenced, as all of the isolated RNA had been reverse transcribed. Method: immunoSEQ multiplex PCR; TCRdb's copy keeps in-frame clones and lacks some. The sample carries 100,000 to 150,000 clones, around 8.8% recorded once. Antigens for these TCRs are unknown. The sample was central memory CD4+ T cells from blood. The receptor source for this set is a man younger than 40 with type 1 diabetes.

The chain links TRBV4-1 to TRBJ1-3, with 9 bases matching TRBD1. The V segment lost 6 bases and the J segment 3 bases; nucleotides outside the gene matches: 6. The CDR3 runs 15 residues. CDR1 and CDR2 (germline): MGHRA, YSYEKL. CDR3 coding DNA: TGCGCCAGCAGGCCACAGGGGGCTTTTGGAAACACCATATATTTT. This sequence encodes CASRPQGAFGNTIYF.

J is TRBJ1-1 and V is TRBV18, with unresolved D. V lost 1 base and J 0 bases, leaving 3 bases between the germline ends. The CDR3 runs to 13 residues. Germline lookup yields CDR1 KGHSH and CDR2 LQKENI. The CDR3 coding sequence is TGTGCCAGCTCACCACAGCTGAACACTGAAGCTTTCTTT. The encoded protein is CASSPQLNTEAFF.

This clone turned up a few times. This rearrangement joins TRBV4-2 to TRBJ2-5; 8 bases line up with TRBD2. The CDR3 is made up of 14 amino acids. Looked up from germline, CDR1 is LGHNA and CDR2 is YNFKEQ. The V and J ends lost 4 bases and 5 bases, in that order; junction bases with no gene match: 6. The CDR3 loop reads CASSRNSGVETQYF. As DNA, the CDR3 is TGTGCCAGCAGCCGGAATAGCGGGGTTGAGACCCAGTACTTC.

This clone appeared a few times. The gene calls are TRBV25-1 and TRBJ2-1, with 7 bases lining up with TRBD2. The CDR3 totals 15 residues. Germline CDR1 is MGHDK and CDR2 is SYGVNS. Trimming removed 3 bases from V and 1 base from J; junction bases left unmatched: 3. CDR3 protein: CASSDWGGSYNEQFF. The DNA of the CDR3 is TGTGCCAGCAGTGATTGGGGGGGTTCCTACAATGAGCAGTTCTTC.